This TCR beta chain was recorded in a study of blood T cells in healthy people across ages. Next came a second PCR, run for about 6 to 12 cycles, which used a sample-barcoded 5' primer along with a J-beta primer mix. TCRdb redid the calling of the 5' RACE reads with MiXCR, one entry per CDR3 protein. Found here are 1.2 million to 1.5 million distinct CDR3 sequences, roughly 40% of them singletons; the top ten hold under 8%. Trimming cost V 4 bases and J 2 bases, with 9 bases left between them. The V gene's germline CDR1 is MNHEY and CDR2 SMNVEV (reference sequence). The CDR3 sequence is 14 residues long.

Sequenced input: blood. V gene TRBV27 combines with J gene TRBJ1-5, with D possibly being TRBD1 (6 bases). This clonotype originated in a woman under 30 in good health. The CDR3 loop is CASSYREGNQPQHF. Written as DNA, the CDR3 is TGTGCCAGCAGTTACAGGGAGGGCAATCAGCCCCAGCATTTT.